These T cell receptor beta chains were read from a single sample in a study of shared clonotypes between healthy human individuals. Repertoires were generated with immunoSEQ multiplex PCR, while TCRdb's copy carries only in-frame clones and drops some. The sample lists roughly 1,800,000 clones, approximately 95% occurring once. What was sequenced was naive CD8+ T cells sorted from blood. The receptors were sampled from a man aged 18 to 29 in good health. CDR3s include the opening cysteine and the closing phenylalanine or tryptophan. The D gene is left open where the match is weak. Size is omitted from some rows. Given values are once, few, many or a class for expanded clones.

V gene	clone size	J gene	D gene	CDR3 protein	CDR3 DNA
TRBV5-1	NA	TRBJ2-7	NA	CASSLGAGRYEQYF	TGCGCCAGCAGCTTGGGGGCAGGAAGATACGAGCAGTACTTC
TRBV7-8	NA	TRBJ2-7	TRBD1	CASSLFYRGLGEQYF	TGTGCCAGCAGCTTATTTTACAGGGGTTTGGGCGAGCAGTACTTC
TRBV5-6	NA	TRBJ2-7	NA	CASSQDAMVYEQYF	TGTGCCAGCAGCCAAGACGCTATGGTCTACGAGCAGTACTTC
TRBV5-6	NA	TRBJ2-7	TRBD2	CASSLGLAGSYEQYF	TGTGCCAGCAGCCTGGGACTAGCGGGATCCTACGAGCAGTACTTC
TRBV2	NA	TRBJ2-1	NA	CASSEAGASSYNEQFF	TGTGCCAGCAGTGAAGCGGGGGCTAGTTCTTACAATGAGCAGTTCTTC
TRBV27	NA	TRBJ2-1	NA	CASSWGGGTGDYNEQFF	TGTGCCAGCAGTTGGGGGGGCGGGACAGGCGACTACAATGAGCAGTTCTTC
TRBV5-6	NA	TRBJ2-3	NA	CASSFDVNLDTQYF	TGTGCCAGCAGCTTCGATGTGAATTTGGATACGCAGTATTTT
TRBV27	NA	TRBJ2-3	TRBD2	CASSIAGATDTQYF	TGTGCCAGCAGCATAGCGGGAGCTACAGATACGCAGTATTTT
TRBV4-1	NA	TRBJ2-7	TRBD2	CASSQDSGLAASYEQYF	TGCGCCAGCAGCCAAGATTCGGGGCTAGCGGCCTCCTACGAGCAGTACTTC
TRBV10-3	NA	TRBJ1-6	NA	CAISESKGLGSPLHF	TGTGCCATCAGTGAGTCGAAAGGCCTAGGGTCACCCCTCCACTTT
TRBV7-9	NA	TRBJ1-5	TRBD1	CASSSDRGPRNQPQHF	TGTGCCAGCAGCTCCGACAGGGGGCCGCGCAATCAGCCCCAGCATTTT
TRBV9	NA	TRBJ2-3	NA	CASSPGAVLDTQYF	TGTGCCAGCAGCCCCGGGGCCGTCCTAGATACGCAGTATTTT
TRBV18	NA	TRBJ1-1	NA	CASSPLNTEAFF	TGTGCCAGCTCACCCCTGAACACTGAAGCTTTCTTT
TRBV4-1	once	TRBJ2-7	NA	CASSQVPAYEQYF	TGCGCCAGCAGCCAAGTACCAGCCTACGAGCAGTACTTC
TRBV29-1	NA	TRBJ1-1	NA	CSVDDSNTEAFF	TGCAGCGTTGATGACAGCAACACTGAAGCTTTCTTT
TRBV9	NA	TRBJ2-1	NA	CASTSGGSSYNEQFF	TGTGCCAGCACCTCAGGGGGGAGCTCCTACAATGAGCAGTTCTTC
TRBV7-9	NA	TRBJ2-7	NA	CASSLGHSYEQYF	TGTGCCAGCAGCTTAGGGCATTCCTACGAGCAGTACTTC
TRBV19	few	TRBJ2-3	NA	CASSPVSTDTQYF	TGTGCCAGTAGTCCCGTTAGCACAGATACGCAGTATTTT
TRBV7-9	NA	TRBJ2-7	TRBD1	CASSPTTGLSSYEQYF	TGTGCCAGCAGCCCAACGACAGGGCTGAGCTCCTACGAGCAGTACTTC
TRBV5-4	NA	TRBJ2-1	TRBD2	CASSREADYNEQFF	TGTGCCAGCAGCCGGGAGGCGGACTACAATGAGCAGTTCTTC
TRBV21-1	NA	TRBJ1-1	NA	CASSSQGYTEAFF	TGTGCCAGCAGCTCTCAGGGGTACACTGAAGCTTTCTTT
TRBV5-8	NA	TRBJ2-3	TRBD2	CASSPGLAGEQDTQYF	TGTGCCAGCAGCCCCGGACTAGCGGGAGAACAAGATACGCAGTATTTT
TRBV7-9	NA	TRBJ2-3	TRBD2	CASSLSGGPVPVTDTQYF	TGTGCCAGCAGCCTCAGCGGGGGCCCCGTTCCGGTCACAGATACGCAGTATTTT
TRBV27	few	TRBJ2-7	NA	CATGGHYEQYF	TGTGCCACCGGGGGTCATTACGAGCAGTACTTC
TRBV25-1	NA	TRBJ1-1	TRBD1	CASSLGTDYTEAFF	TGTGCCAGCAGCCTCGGGACAGACTACACTGAAGCTTTCTTT
TRBV5-1	NA	TRBJ1-2	NA	CASSLSDPGLEGPIWGYTF	TGCGCCAGCAGCTTATCCGACCCGGGGCTAGAGGGGCCGATATGGGGCTACACCTTC
TRBV7-9	NA	TRBJ1-1	TRBD1	CASSSGGSVTEAFF	TGTGCCAGCAGCTCAGGGGGCTCGGTGACTGAAGCTTTCTTT
TRBV27	NA	TRBJ2-7	NA	CASSLARAGEQYF	TGTGCCAGCAGTTTAGCGAGGGCAGGAGAGCAGTACTTC
TRBV27	few	TRBJ2-7	TRBD1	CASSLYSSTGENEQYF	TGTGCCAGCAGTTTATATTCGTCGACAGGGGAGAACGAGCAGTACTTC
TRBV10-2	NA	TRBJ2-5	TRBD1	CASSEWPGQGLETQYF	TGCGCCAGCAGTGAGTGGCCGGGACAGGGTTTAGAGACCCAGTACTTC
TRBV4-3	NA	TRBJ2-1	NA	CASSQDPFSSYNEQFF	TGCGCCAGCAGCCAAGATCCATTTAGCTCCTACAATGAGCAGTTCTTC
TRBV10-1	NA	TRBJ2-3	NA	CASSESGLDTQYF	TGCGCCAGCAGTGAGTCGGGATTAGATACGCAGTATTTT
TRBV7-7	NA	TRBJ2-5	NA	CASSLSGGETQYF	TGTGCTAGCAGCTTGAGTGGTGGAGAGACCCAGTACTTC
TRBV5-4	NA	TRBJ2-1	NA	CASSLSRGLGNNEQFF	TGTGCCAGCAGCTTGTCCCGGGGGTTGGGAAACAATGAGCAGTTCTTC
TRBV29-1	NA	TRBJ2-7	TRBD2	CSVEREGYEQYF	TGCAGCGTTGAAAGGGAGGGGTACGAGCAGTACTTC
TRBV11-2	NA	TRBJ2-7	TRBD1	CASSHRDRINEQYF	TGTGCCAGCAGCCACCGGGACAGGATCAACGAGCAGTACTTC
TRBV4-1	NA	TRBJ1-5	NA	CASSQERVGYSNQPQHF	TGCGCCAGCAGCCAAGAAAGAGTCGGTTATAGCAATCAGCCCCAGCATTTT
TRBV5-5	NA	TRBJ2-7	TRBD1	CASSYTDRVFEQYF	TGTGCCAGCAGCTACACGGACAGGGTCTTCGAGCAGTACTTC
TRBV29-1	NA	TRBJ1-4	TRBD1	CSAGQANEKLFF	TGCAGCGCGGGACAGGCTAATGAAAAACTGTTTTTT
TRBV28	NA	TRBJ2-5	TRBD1	CASRRTGTETQYF	TGTGCCAGCAGACGGACAGGGACGGAGACCCAGTACTTC
TRBV28	NA	TRBJ2-4	NA	CASSFLPGDGIQYF	TGTGCCAGCAGTTTCCTTCCAGGGGATGGCATTCAGTACTTC
TRBV27	NA	TRBJ2-7	TRBD2	CASSLAGGEYEQYF	TGTGCCAGCAGTTTAGCGGGAGGAGAGTACGAGCAGTACTTC
TRBV7-9	NA	TRBJ2-1	TRBD1	CASRTGQGPYNEQFF	TGTGCCAGTCGAACCGGACAGGGGCCCTACAATGAGCAGTTCTTC
TRBV29-1	NA	TRBJ1-2	TRBD1	CSIGTGGGYGYTF	TGCAGCATTGGGACAGGGGGAGGCTATGGCTACACCTTC
TRBV30	NA	TRBJ1-1	NA	CARGQNTEAFF	TGTGCCCGAGGACAGAACACTGAAGCTTTCTTT
TRBV29-1	NA	TRBJ2-3	NA	CSVEGIDQGWGTDTQYF	TGCAGCGTTGAAGGGATCGATCAGGGTTGGGGCACAGATACGCAGTATTTT
TRBV2	NA	TRBJ2-1	TRBD2	CASSILAGVYNEQFF	TGTGCCAGCAGTATACTAGCGGGAGTGTACAATGAGCAGTTCTTC
TRBV30	NA	TRBJ2-7	NA	CAWSVDGSYEQYF	TGTGCCTGGAGTGTAGACGGTTCCTACGAGCAGTACTTC
TRBV28	NA	TRBJ2-1	TRBD2	CASSLFGERGASYNEQFF	TGTGCCAGCAGTTTATTTGGGGAGCGGGGCGCCTCCTACAATGAGCAGTTCTTC
TRBV5-6	NA	TRBJ1-1	TRBD1	CASSIWTGDFFGTEAFF	TGTGCCAGCAGCATTTGGACAGGGGATTTTTTCGGAACTGAAGCTTTCTTT
TRBV19	NA	TRBJ2-5	NA	CASSNLETQYF	TGTGCCAGTAGTAATCTAGAGACCCAGTACTTC
TRBV7-9	NA	TRBJ2-7	NA	CASSLTGRAEHEQYF	TGTGCCAGCAGCTTAACGGGCCGAGCGGAACACGAGCAGTACTTC
TRBV4-3	NA	TRBJ2-1	NA	CASSQGGTGAYNEQFF	TGCGCCAGCAGCCAAGGTGGTACTGGTGCCTACAATGAGCAGTTCTTC
TRBV7-6	once	TRBJ1-1	NA	CASSLTGSTEAFF	TGTGCCAGCAGCCTCACAGGGTCCACTGAAGCTTTCTTT